This passage covers 25 T cell receptor beta chains from one sample sequenced in a study of identical twins. TCRdb ran MiXCR on the 5' RACE reads and lists one entry per CDR3 protein. This table has roughly 290,000 distinct CDR3 sequences, under 9% appearing once. Another study also made use of these data, one on yellow fever vaccine responses in identical twins.

The sample taken for sequencing was memory (CD45RO+) T cells sorted from blood. Receptors originate from a woman between 18 and 29 years old in good health.

This clonotype was observed a few times. The chain links TRBV5-6 to TRBJ2-3, with 13 bases aligning to TRBD2. This CDR3 comprises 19 residues. V lost 4 bases, J lost 0 bases, and 11 bases stayed unmatched. Germline CDR1 is SGHDT and CDR2 is YYEEEE. CDR3: CASSDSTGLAGESTDTQYF. For the CDR3, the DNA is TGTGCCAGCAGCGATTCTACCGGACTAGCGGGGGAAAGCACAGATACGCAGTATTTT.

The chain carries TRBV25-1 and TRBJ2-3; 7 nucleotides line up with TRBD1. V dropped 4 bases and J dropped 0; count of bases not matched to a gene: 19. Germline V gene data show CDR1 as MGHDK and CDR2 as SYGVNS. There are 20 residues in the CDR3. In nucleotides, the CDR3 is TGTGCCAGCAGTGCCCGCGCTCCCGGACAGGCAACCCCGAGCACAGATACGCAGTATTTT. Protein: CASSARAPGQATPSTDTQYF.

Points on this clonotype: One end of the junction varies from germline; a read error may be responsible. This chain connects TRBV14 to TRBJ2-7, with no clear D. This CDR3 spans 19 amino acids. Germline values: CDR1 SGHDN, CDR2 FVKESK. The CDR3 spells CASGQVPRQVALPIYEQYF. As DNA, the CDR3 is TGTGCCAGCGGCCAAGTCCCGCGGCAGGTGGCCCTACCAATCTACGAGCAGTACTTC. The variable domain in full, completed from reference TRBV14 and TRBJ2-7, reads EAGVTQFPSHSVIEKGQTVTLRCDPISGHDNLYWYRRVMGKEIKFLLHFVKESKQDESGMPNNRFLAERTGGTYSTLKVQPAELEDSGVYFCASGQVPRQVALPIYEQYFGPGTRLTVT.

This sequence joins TRBV5-1 and TRBJ2-5; D might be TRBD2 (5 bases). V shed 1 base and J shed 5 bases, with 15 bases lying between them. This CDR3 has 15 residues. CDR1 is SGHRS, CDR2 YFSETQ, per germline. DNA of the CDR3: TGCGCCAGCAGCTTGTCCCCGGGAACCGGGGAGACCCAGTACTTC. Protein: CASSLSPGTGETQYF.

This clonotype has only one observation. A much larger clonotype is one base distant, so this may be a read error. The chain uses TRBV10-3 and TRBJ2-5, with no clear D. CDR1 is ENHRY and CDR2 is SYGVKD in the germline V gene. The CDR3 has 13 amino acids. In nucleotides, the CDR3 is TGTGCCGTCAGCCCCCAACTACAAGAGACCCAGTACTTC. This translates into CAVSPQLQETQYF.

This clonotype was found many times. The genes are TRBV12-3 or TRBV12-4 and TRBJ2-2, with D tentatively TRBD2 (6 bases). Trimming removed 7 bases from V and 0 bases from J, with 15 bases in between. The length of the CDR3 is 16 residues. Written as DNA, the CDR3 is TGTGCCAGCACCTACCTCGGGACTGCGAACACCGGGGAGCTGTTTTTT. Its translation is CASTYLGTANTGELFF.

There are many counts of this clonotype. V gene TRBV12-3 or TRBV12-4 combines with J gene TRBJ2-2; D gene unclear. Trimming removed 4 bases from V and 2 bases from J, with 8 bases in between. The CDR3 totals 14 residues. CDR3 protein: CASSSPPNTGELFF. The CDR3 nucleotides read TGTGCCAGCAGTTCGCCACCCAACACCGGGGAGCTGTTTTTT.

A word on this clonotype: A read error may be the cause here, since a much bigger clone is one base away. The chain combines TRBV20-1 with TRBJ2-1; the D gene is possibly TRBD1 (7 bases). The CDR3 has 16 residues. Germline CDR1 and CDR2: DFQATT and SNEGSKA (reference sequence). CDR3 sequence reads: CCARDPTGEVGLEQFF. CDR3 bases: TGCTGTGCTAGAGATCCTACAGGGGAGGTTGGTCTTGAGCAGTTCTTC.

V gene TRBV20-1 combines with J gene TRBJ2-7; the D gene is possibly TRBD1 (6 bases). Germline loops: CDR1 DFQATT, CDR2 SNEGSKA (reference sequence). The CDR3 totals 12 residues. V was trimmed by 4 bases and J by 7 bases, leaving 14 bases between them. Here the CDR3 DNA reads TGCAGTGCTAACCCCGGGACACGAGAGCAGTACGTC. This gives the protein CSANPGTREQYV.

This clonotype showed up many times. The chain has TRBV5-1 and TRBJ2-7; tentative D call: TRBD2 (6 bases). This CDR3 has 16 amino acids. CDR1 is SGHRS, CDR2 YFSETQ, per germline. Trimming stripped 2 bases from V and 0 bases from J, with 15 bases between. As DNA, the CDR3 is TGCGCCAGCAGCTTAAACAGCGGGCTCAGCTCCTACGAGCAGTACTTC. This encodes CASSLNSGLSSYEQYF.

The table lists this clonotype with a few counts. The J gene is TRBJ2-5, the V gene TRBV5-1, with 8 bases that match TRBD1. V was clipped by 2 bases and J by 5 bases; unmatched bases: 2. Germline values: CDR1 SGHRS, CDR2 YFSETQ. The CDR3 totals 13 residues. The CDR3 coding sequence is TGCGCCAGCAGCTTCAGGGACAGGGAGACCCAGTACTTC. Protein product: CASSFRDRETQYF.

In this sample, this clonotype turned up many times. The chain is built from TRBV10-2 and TRBJ2-4; D ambiguous. CDR3 size: 13 residues. CDR1 WSHSY and CDR2 SAAADI come from the germline V gene. The V end lost 0 bases, the J end lost 6 bases, and 6 bases lay between the germline ends. The CDR3 region is CASSESLGNIQYF. CDR3 DNA sequence: TGCGCCAGCAGTGAGTCGCTAGGAAACATTCAGTACTTC.

This clonotype was observed a handful of times. The DNA is left out, because the CDR3 cannot be placed on it with certainty; the CDR3 is given as TCRdb lists it. The chain uses TRBV5-1 and TRBJ2-7; the D call TRBD1 from the table was never checked on the DNA. The length of the CDR3 is 18 amino acids, counting both ends. Germline CDR1 and CDR2: SGHRS and YFSETQ. The CDR3 is CASRFFGPDPPKDYEQYV.

The chain links TRBV5-4 to TRBJ2-3, with 7 positions matching TRBD1. The CDR3 runs 14 residues. Germline lookup yields CDR1 SGHNT and CDR2 YYREEE (reference sequence). V was pared by 6 bases and J by 0 bases, with 4 bases of the junction left unmatched. The CDR3 sequence is CASIDRASTDTQYF. The CDR3 DNA is TGTGCCAGCATCGACAGGGCAAGCACAGATACGCAGTATTTT.

The table lists this clonotype with many counts. The J gene is TRBJ2-7, the V gene TRBV10-3; 9 nucleotides match TRBD2. From germline, CDR1 is ENHRY and CDR2 SYGVKD. The CDR3 contains 16 residues. Unmatched junction bases numbered 5, after V lost 0 bases and J lost 2 bases. DNA of the CDR3: TGTGCCATCAGTGAGTCTTCCCTAGCGGGGACCTACGAGCAGTACTTC. Amino acids: CAISESSLAGTYEQYF.

This clonotype showed up just a few times. The chain carries TRBV28 and TRBJ1-2; D is undetermined. The germline V gene has CDR1 MDHEN and CDR2 SYDVKM. V was trimmed by 5 bases and J by 2 bases, leaving 15 bases between them. CDR3 size: 15 residues. CDR3: CASSPSYRGNYGYTF. The CDR3 DNA sequence: TGTGCCAGCAGTCCCTCATATCGAGGGAACTATGGCTACACCTTC.

The genes are TRBV18 and TRBJ2-1, with D tentatively TRBD2 (6 bases). The germline CDR1 and CDR2 sequences are KGHSH and LQKENI. This CDR3 is 15 amino acids long. V was clipped by 6 bases and J by 3 bases, with 15 bases between them. The CDR3, as DNA: TGTGCCAGCTCGGAGGGACCGGGAATCTACAATGAGCAGTTCTTC. It yields the protein CASSEGPGIYNEQFF.

This clonotype was found a few times. This chain links TRBV7-6 with TRBJ2-1; TRBD2 might be the D (6 bases). V lost 2 bases to trimming and J lost 7 bases, with 9 bases between them. Germline V CDR1 and CDR2: SGHVS, FNYEAQ. This CDR3 is built from 13 residues. The CDR3 loop reads CASSLPGRNEQFF. The DNA of the CDR3 is TGTGCCAGCAGCTTACCTGGGAGGAATGAGCAGTTCTTC.

This clonotype was seen many times. The rearrangement links TRBV15 to TRBJ1-2, with 7 bases that match TRBD1. The CDR3 extends over 12 amino acids. Germline V gene lookup returns CDR1 LNHNV and CDR2 YYDKDF (reference sequence). The V segment lost 5 bases and the J segment 8 bases; nucleotides outside the gene matches: 5. The CDR3 protein is CATSQGQKGYTF. For the CDR3, the DNA is TGTGCCACCAGCCAGGGACAGAAGGGCTACACCTTC.

The rearrangement uses TRBV6-5 and TRBJ1-1; D uncertain. CDR1 and CDR2 from the germline V gene are MNHEY and SVGAGI. This CDR3 region has 12 residues. Deletions cut 4 bases from V and 9 bases from J, with 12 bases between. CDR3 protein: CASSSRNSQAFF. The CDR3 coding sequence is TGTGCCAGCAGTTCCAGAAACTCCCAAGCTTTCTTT.

J is TRBJ1-1 and V is TRBV4-2; 7 positions match TRBD1. The germline V gene has CDR1 LGHNA and CDR2 YNFKEQ. The CDR3 is 15 residues long. V lost 0 bases and J lost 3; bases outside the gene matches: 4. CDR3: CASSQDPGQDTEAFF. In DNA, the CDR3 is TGTGCCAGCAGCCAAGACCCAGGACAGGACACTGAAGCTTTCTTT.

The chain combines TRBV15 with TRBJ2-3; weak D call: TRBD2 (5 bases). The CDR3 is 13 residues long. The V and J ends lost 1 base and 5 bases respectively, with 7 bases between them. The germline V gene has CDR1 LNHNV and CDR2 YYDKDF (reference sequence). The DNA for the CDR3 is TGTGCCACCAGCAGAGGGGAGCAAGATACGCAGTATTTT. It yields the protein CATSRGEQDTQYF.

The rearrangement links TRBV2 to TRBJ2-2; D not certain. The ends were cut back, 6 bases at V and 3 bases at J, with 11 bases in the middle. CDR1 SNHLY and CDR2 FYNNEI come from the germline V gene. This CDR3 is built from 14 residues. This chain's CDR3 is CASRENGDTGELFF. The CDR3 DNA sequence: TGTGCCAGCAGAGAAAATGGGGACACCGGGGAGCTGTTTTTT.

The chain carries TRBV20-1 and TRBJ2-5; D is perhaps TRBD1 (6 bases). The germline gives CDR1 DFQATT, CDR2 SNEGSKA (reference sequence). V was shortened by 1 base and J by 2 bases, with 11 bases between the two germline ends. The CDR3 extends over 14 amino acids. The chain's CDR3 is CSARAPTGQETQYF. Here the CDR3 DNA reads TGCAGTGCTAGAGCTCCGACAGGTCAAGAGACCCAGTACTTC.

The chain recombines TRBV6-2 or TRBV6-3 with TRBJ2-7, with 16 bases aligning to TRBD2. J was trimmed by 2 bases and V by 0 bases; bases with no gene match: 7. The CDR3 spans 19 residues. Germline CDR1 MNHEY, CDR2 SVGEGT. This chain's CDR3 is CASSYSIGTSGRATYEQYF. As DNA, the CDR3 is TGTGCCAGCAGTTACTCGATTGGGACTAGCGGGAGGGCCACCTACGAGCAGTACTTC.